What follows are 29 T cell receptor beta chains derived from one specimen sequenced in a study of spatial heterogeneity in lung cancer. TCRdb ran MiXCR on the 5' RACE reads and lists one entry per CDR3 protein. The sample yields about 70,000 distinct CDR3 sequences, 8% to 9.5% seen once. Noted time point: blood at routine non-recurrence follow-up after resection. The sequenced sample was PBMCs, obtained at follow-up. All receptors derive from a female donor with early-stage non-small cell lung cancer.

The chain recombines TRBV11-2 with TRBJ2-1, with D uncertain. CDR3 length: 14 amino acids. In germline, CDR1 is SGHAT, CDR2 FQNNGV. The ends were cut back, 0 bases at V and 7 bases at J, with 10 bases in the middle. For the CDR3, the DNA is TGTGCCAGCAGCTTAGATCTTGTAGCAAATGAGCAGTTCTTC. Its protein is CASSLDLVANEQFF. The variable domain in full, completed from reference TRBV11-2 and TRBJ2-1, reads EAGVAQSPRYKIIEKRQSVAFWCNPISGHATLYWYQQILGQGPKLLIQFQNNGVVDDSQLPKDRFSAERLKGVDSTLKIQPAKLEDSAVYLCASSLDLVANEQFFGPGTRLTVL.

This clonotype showed up many times. The V and J genes are TRBV5-1 and TRBJ2-1, with TRBD2 matching 8 bases. J gave up 4 bases and V 4 bases, and 22 bases lay outside the gene matches. The length of the CDR3 is 20 residues. Germline CDR1 and CDR2: SGHRS and YFSETQ. The CDR3 DNA sequence: TGCGCCAGCAGCCCGAGTATGGAAACTAGCGGAGTCTCATCGTACAATGAGCAGTTCTTC. Its translation is CASSPSMETSGVSSYNEQFF.

This clonotype was counted many times. CDR3 nucleotide sequence: TGTGCCAGCAGTTTTGACGGACTCTATGGCTACACCTTC. Translated, it gives CASSFDGLYGYTF. This rearrangement joins TRBV27 to TRBJ1-2; D unresolved. Trimming cost V 3 bases and J 4 bases, with 9 bases left between them. Per germline, CDR1 MNHEY and CDR2 SMNVEV (reference sequence). The CDR3 has 13 residues.

This rearrangement joins TRBV20-1 to TRBJ2-7, with a possible D match to TRBD2 (6 bases). V was shortened by 1 base and J by 6 bases, with 16 bases between the two germline ends. There are 14 residues in the CDR3. Per the germline V gene, CDR1 is DFQATT and CDR2 is SNEGSKA (reference sequence). CDR3 DNA sequence: TGCAGTGCTAGAGCTACTAGCTCCTCTCGCGAGCAGTACTTC. As protein: CSARATSSSREQYF.

This clonotype was seen at least ten times. The chain is built from TRBV5-1 and TRBJ2-5; no clear D gene. Germline CDR1 is SGHRS and CDR2 is YFSETQ. V was trimmed by 0 bases and J by 7 bases, leaving 7 bases between them. CDR3 length: 12 amino acids. The CDR3 region is CASSLELGTQYF. Written as DNA, the CDR3 is TGCGCCAGCAGCTTGGAACTTGGGACCCAGTACTTC.

This clonotype has a count of ten or more. The chain carries TRBV6-1 and TRBJ2-5, with no clear D. Germline CDR1 reads MNHNS; CDR2 reads SASEGT. The CDR3 is 13 residues long. V was cut by 6 bases and J by 1 base, with 9 bases left in between. CDR3 DNA: TGTGCCAGCAGAGAGAGTGGCCAAGAGACCCAGTACTTC. Protein product: CASRESGQETQYF.

This clonotype has just a few counts. V gene TRBV7-9 combines with J gene TRBJ2-3, with unresolved D. Germline lookup yields CDR1 SEHNR and CDR2 FQNEAQ (reference sequence). The CDR3 covers 14 residues. The V gene lost 0 bases and the J gene lost 9 bases, with 13 bases spanning the gap. The CDR3 here is CASSLASSLLTQYF. The CDR3 DNA sequence: TGTGCCAGCAGCTTAGCGAGCTCATTGCTAACGCAGTATTTT.

V usage is TRBV9 and J usage is TRBJ2-3; tentatively, D is TRBD2 (6 bases). Trimming stripped 0 bases from V and 2 bases from J, with 10 bases between. Germline CDR1 and CDR2: SGDLS and YYNGEE. The CDR3 loop spans 15 amino acids. CDR3 protein: CASSVAGRYTDTQYF. CDR3 in DNA: TGTGCCAGCAGCGTAGCCGGGAGATACACAGATACGCAGTATTTT.

This clonotype was observed a few times. The chain joins TRBV20-1 to TRBJ1-1; 7 positions agree with TRBD1. From germline, CDR1 is DFQATT and CDR2 SNEGSKA (reference sequence). Trimming took 2 bases from V and 12 from J; bases not matched to a gene: 9. This CDR3 has 12 residues. The CDR3 bases are TGCAGTGCTAGACTAGGACAGGAAGGGACTTTCTTT. Translating gives CSARLGQEGTFF.

This clonotype occurred many times. The chain is built from TRBV10-2 and TRBJ2-3, with 9 bases lining up with TRBD2. Germline CDR1 and CDR2: WSHSY and SAAADI. Losses at the gene ends were 2 bases for V and 0 bases for J; bases not matched to a gene: 0. The CDR3 is made up of 15 amino acids. The CDR3 protein is CASSETSGSTDTQYF. CDR3 bases: TGCGCCAGCAGTGAGACTAGCGGGAGCACAGATACGCAGTATTTT.

This clonotype was recorded at least ten times. The V and J genes are TRBV5-8 and TRBJ1-5; 7 bases agree with TRBD1. V dropped 7 bases and J dropped 4; count of bases not matched to a gene: 11. Germline CDR1 SGHTS, CDR2 YDEGEE. The CDR3 extends over 15 amino acids. CDR3 amino acids: CASLPRTGRNQPQHF. For the CDR3, the DNA is TGTGCCAGCTTGCCCCGGACAGGACGGAATCAGCCCCAGCATTTT.

This clonotype was detected only a few times. This chain connects TRBV20-1 to TRBJ1-5; the match to TRBD1 covers 8 bases. CDR1 DFQATT and CDR2 SNEGSKA come from the germline V gene (reference sequence). The V segment lost 0 bases and the J segment 3 bases; nucleotides outside the gene matches: 4. The CDR3 has 15 residues. The CDR3 here is CSARDRTGTNQPQHF. As DNA, the CDR3 is TGCAGTGCTAGAGATCGGACAGGGACCAATCAGCCCCAGCATTTT.

The sample holds many counts of this clonotype. The rearrangement uses TRBV4-1 and TRBJ2-1; D gene unclear. From germline, CDR1 is MGHRA and CDR2 YSYEKL. This CDR3 contains 18 residues. V shed 0 bases and J shed 8 bases, with 23 bases lying between them. CDR3 nucleotides: TGCGCCAGCAGCCAAGAATCTCCTACCAGGCCTAACAATTATGAGCAGTTCTTC. This codes for CASSQESPTRPNNYEQFF.

The J gene is TRBJ2-7, the V gene TRBV20-1; the match to TRBD2 covers 9 bases. Trimming took 6 bases from V and 3 from J; bases not matched to a gene: 9. Germline CDR1 DFQATT, CDR2 SNEGSKA (reference sequence). The CDR3 totals 14 residues. The CDR3 nucleotides read TGCAGTGCCCCGGATGCGGGAGGGGGCTACGAGCAGTACTTC. It encodes CSAPDAGGGYEQYF.

This clonotype appeared many times. The J gene is TRBJ2-5, the V gene TRBV20-1; D is ambiguous. The CDR3 has 12 residues. The germline V and J ends were trimmed by 3 bases and 1 base, with 6 bases remaining between them. Germline V gene data show CDR1 as DFQATT and CDR2 as SNEGSKA (reference sequence). The CDR3 is CSARYTQETQYF. The CDR3 coding sequence is TGCAGTGCTAGGTACACCCAAGAGACCCAGTACTTC.

This clonotype was observed many times. The DNA of the CDR3 is TGCGCCAGCAGACCAGCATCAGGGAACACCGGGGAGCTGTTTTTT. This codes for CASRPASGNTGELFF. V is TRBV4-1 and J is TRBJ2-2; D unresolved. The CDR3 extends over 15 amino acids. V was trimmed by 6 bases and J by 1 base, leaving 12 bases between them. The germline CDR1 and CDR2 sequences are MGHRA and YSYEKL.

Many counts were recorded for this clonotype. The V call is TRBV11-1, the J call TRBJ2-2; no definite D call. The CDR3 extends over 13 amino acids. Trimming cost V 5 bases and J 8 bases, with 12 bases left between them. CDR1 SGHAT and CDR2 FQDESV come from the germline V gene (reference sequence). For the CDR3, the DNA is TGTGCCAGCAGCCGACCCCTTTCTGGGGAGCTGTTTTTT. Amino acids: CASSRPLSGELFF.

In its sample, this clonotype was seen many times. The rearrangement links TRBV20-1 to TRBJ2-2; possibly TRBD2 for D (6 bases). V lost 4 bases to trimming and J lost 7 bases, with 10 bases between them. Per germline, CDR1 DFQATT and CDR2 SNEGSKA (reference sequence). CDR3 size: 12 residues. The CDR3 bases are TGCAGTGCTATTCCGGGGGACGGGGAGCTGTTTTTT. Residues: CSAIPGDGELFF.

The chain carries TRBV20-1 and TRBJ1-5; unclear D gene. Germline loops: CDR1 DFQATT, CDR2 SNEGSKA (reference sequence). V was clipped by 2 bases and J by 3 bases, with 8 bases between them. The CDR3 covers 13 residues. The CDR3 loop is CSARSYNNQPQHF. As DNA, the CDR3 is TGCAGTGCTAGAAGCTATAACAATCAGCCCCAGCATTTT.

This chain joins TRBV20-1 and TRBJ2-1, with a weak D call TRBD2 (6 bases). CDR1 is DFQATT and CDR2 is SNEGSKA in the germline V gene (reference sequence). This CDR3 has 13 amino acids. The V end was cut by 7 bases, the J end by 8 bases, with 18 bases between. The CDR3 region is CSEDSLSGDEQFF. The CDR3 coding sequence is TGCAGTGAGGACTCCCTTTCGGGGGATGAGCAGTTCTTC.

This clonotype was observed many times. The gene calls are TRBV20-1 and TRBJ2-4; D is ambiguous. Between the trimmed V and J ends, which lost 1 base and 0 bases, there was a span of 13 bases. Germline-derived CDR1 and CDR2 are DFQATT and SNEGSKA (reference sequence). CDR3 length equals 16 residues. DNA of the CDR3: TGCAGTGCTAGAGTCGTCTTAGACCTAGCCAAAAACATTCAGTACTTC. This codes for CSARVVLDLAKNIQYF.

This clonotype was seen a handful of times. The V call is TRBV20-1, the J call TRBJ2-3; TRBD2 agrees at 7 bases. Germline V gene sequence: CDR1 DFQATT, CDR2 SNEGSKA (reference sequence). The CDR3 spans 17 residues. The V and J ends lost 1 base and 2 bases, in that order; junction bases with no gene match: 12. The CDR3, as DNA: TGCAGTGCTAGAGCTAGTTTTCGGAGCGGGACCACAGATACGCAGTATTTT. This sequence encodes CSARASFRSGTTDTQYF.

In its sample, this clonotype was seen many times. V and J are TRBV5-1 and TRBJ1-1; D ambiguous. Trimming left V 9 bases short and J 7 bases short, with 10 bases between. This CDR3 region has 10 residues. Germline loops: CDR1 SGHRS, CDR2 YFSETQ. CDR3 amino acids: CATLRVEAFF. The DNA of the CDR3 is TGCGCCACCCTCCGGGTTGAAGCTTTCTTT.

This clonotype was picked up one time. A read error may be the cause here, since a much bigger clone is one base away. V is TRBV6-5 and J is TRBJ2-2; TRBD2 matches at 14 bases. The germline CDR1 and CDR2 sequences are MNHEY and SVGAGI. The CDR3 length is 16 residues. The CDR3 bases are TGTGCCAGCAGACGGCCGGGACTAGCGGGAGAAGGGGAGCTGCTTTTT. It encodes CASRRPGLAGEGELLF.

Ten or more counts support this clonotype. The V and J genes are TRBV5-1 and TRBJ2-1, with D perhaps TRBD2 (5 bases). V was pared by 0 bases and J by 9 bases, with 10 bases between. The CDR3 runs 13 residues. Germline V gene sequence: CDR1 SGHRS, CDR2 YFSETQ. As DNA, the CDR3 is TGCGCCAGCAGCTTGGTGGGAGTTAGTGAGCAGTTCTTC. Its translation: CASSLVGVSEQFF.

This clonotype was seen many times. The chain combines TRBV2 with TRBJ1-2, with a weak D call TRBD1 (5 bases). The CDR3 has 13 residues. V was clipped by 7 bases and J by 7 bases, with 16 bases between them. Germline CDR1 is SNHLY and CDR2 is FYNNEI. The CDR3 nucleotides read TGTGCCAGCATGAGGGGCACGCGGCGTGGCTACACCTTC. Translating gives CASMRGTRRGYTF.

The chain employs TRBV5-1 and TRBJ2-3; D possibly uses TRBD1 or TRBD2 (7 bases each). V was clipped by 5 bases and J by 4 bases, with 11 bases between them. The CDR3 runs to 13 residues. Germline V gene sequence: CDR1 SGHRS, CDR2 YFSETQ. CDR3: CASSPGGADTQYF. The CDR3, as DNA: TGCGCCAGCAGTCCAGGGGGGGCAGATACGCAGTATTTT.

This clonotype was recorded at least ten times. V gene TRBV7-2 combines with J gene TRBJ2-7, with D perhaps matching TRBD2 (6 bases). V was shortened by 5 bases and J by 3 bases, with 17 bases between the two germline ends. The CDR3 has 15 amino acids. Germline CDR1 SGHTA, CDR2 FQGNSA. CDR3 residues: CASSPRAGQGYEQYF. In DNA, the CDR3 is TGTGCCAGCAGCCCTCGCGCGGGGCAGGGCTACGAGCAGTACTTC.

This clonotype was seen ten or more times. The rearrangement joins TRBV7-3 to TRBJ2-3; 7 bases fit TRBD1. The CDR3 runs 15 residues. Germline CDR1 SGHTA, CDR2 FQGTGA. V gave up 5 bases and J gave up 5 bases; unmatched junction bases: 10. CDR3 loop: CASSATGTAVDTQYF. CDR3 DNA sequence: TGTGCCAGCAGCGCTACCGGGACAGCTGTAGATACGCAGTATTTT.